The 24 T cell receptor beta chains presented below share a single source sample, sequenced in a study of blood T cell repertoires in COVID-19. The data were produced by immunoSEQ multiplex PCR, yet TCRdb's version contains in-frame clones alone and is incomplete. The sample lists around 390,000 clones, around 87% seen once, with about 10% in the top ten. The sample consisted of PBMCs or T cells enriched from blood (not recorded which). Receptor source: a woman in her 50s who had recovered from COVID-19.

The rearrangement joins TRBV5-1 to TRBJ1-3, with D uncertain. The CDR3 length is 13 residues. In germline, CDR1 is SGHRS, CDR2 YFSETQ. V dropped 2 bases and J dropped 7 bases, with 10 bases sitting between them. The CDR3 DNA follows: TGCGCCAGCAGCTTTGATGACGGGAACACCATATATTTT. Translated, it gives CASSFDDGNTIYF.

The chain has TRBV2 and TRBJ1-1; D gene unclear. Trimming took 3 bases from V and 0 from J, leaving 17 bases between them. CDR3 length equals 17 residues. From germline, CDR1 is SNHLY and CDR2 FYNNEI. Written as DNA, the CDR3 is TGTGCCAGCAGTGATATGACCCTGCGGCAGATGAACACTGAAGCTTTCTTT. Protein product: CASSDMTLRQMNTEAFF.

The chain employs TRBV4-1 and TRBJ1-1; unclear D gene. V lost 2 bases to trimming and J lost 4 bases, with 5 bases between them. Germline V CDR1 and CDR2: MGHRA, YSYEKL. This CDR3 has 12 amino acids. CDR3 bases: TGCGCCAGCAGCCAACCTCCCACTGAAGCTTTCTTT. Its protein is CASSQPPTEAFF.

The V call is TRBV27, the J call TRBJ2-7, with D maybe TRBD1 (6 bases). CDR3 length: 13 residues. V lost 8 bases to trimming and J lost 2 bases, with 13 bases between them. The germline V gene has CDR1 MNHEY and CDR2 SMNVEV (reference sequence). Here the CDR3 reads CASASGVTYEQYF. The CDR3, as DNA: TGTGCCAGCGCCTCAGGGGTGACCTACGAGCAGTACTTC.

V gene TRBV30 combines with J gene TRBJ2-7, with TRBD2 matching over 8 bases. V lost 0 bases and J lost 4; bases outside the gene matches: 5. Germline V gene lookup returns CDR1 GTSNPN and CDR2 SVGIG (reference sequence). This CDR3 has 14 residues. As DNA, the CDR3 is TGTGCCTGGAGTGTCATTAGCGGGGCTTACGAGCAGTACTTC. It codes for CAWSVISGAYEQYF.

The CDR3 nucleotides read TGTGCCATCAGATCGGACAGGGGGGAAGAGACCCAGTACTTC. It translates to CAIRSDRGEETQYF. The chain employs TRBV10-3 and TRBJ2-5, with 10 nucleotides matching TRBD1. Germline values: CDR1 ENHRY, CDR2 SYGVKD. CDR3 length equals 14 residues. V was clipped by 6 bases and J by 3 bases; unmatched bases: 4.

The genes are TRBV5-4 and TRBJ1-2; perhaps TRBD1 as D (5 bases). The V gene lost 5 bases and the J gene lost 0 bases, with 11 bases spanning the gap. The length of the CDR3 is 14 residues. Germline CDR1 and CDR2: SGHNT and YYREEE (reference sequence). This CDR3 reads CASRRDSTNYGYTF. CDR3 bases: TGTGCCAGCAGACGCGACAGCACTAACTATGGCTACACCTTC.

The gene calls are TRBV9 and TRBJ1-1; 8 bases are a match to TRBD1. The CDR3 extends over 15 amino acids. Germline lookup yields CDR1 SGDLS and CDR2 YYNGEE. V was pared by 4 bases and J by 3 bases, with 8 bases of the junction left unmatched. CDR3 DNA: TGTGCCAGCAGCTTGACAGGGGTTGCGGACACTGAAGCTTTCTTT. The encoded protein is CASSLTGVADTEAFF.

V usage is TRBV4-3 and J usage is TRBJ1-2; TRBD1 is a possible D gene (5 bases). Per the germline V gene, CDR1 is LGHNA and CDR2 is YSLEER. This CDR3 spans 15 amino acids. V lost 0 bases and J lost 2, with 10 bases in between. CDR3 loop: CASSQDNRGNYGYTF. CDR3 sequence (DNA): TGCGCCAGCAGCCAAGATAATAGGGGAAACTATGGCTACACCTTC.

This chain uses TRBV15 with TRBJ2-7; TRBD1 matches 8 bases. The CDR3 contains 15 residues. Germline V CDR1 and CDR2: LNHNV, YYDKDF (reference sequence). The trim removed 5 bases at V and 6 bases at J, leaving 12 bases unmatched. For the CDR3, the DNA is TGTGCCACCAGCGGCCGCGGACAGGGATGGGGCGAGCAGTACTTC. This codes for CATSGRGQGWGEQYF.

The chain links TRBV27 to TRBJ2-1; 7 nucleotides align to TRBD2. The CDR3 contains 14 residues. V shed 2 bases, J shed 5 bases, and the junction held 3 bases outside the gene matches. CDR1 and CDR2 (germline): MNHEY, SMNVEV (reference sequence). CDR3 region: CASSLSGANNEQFF. DNA of the CDR3: TGTGCCAGCAGTTTAAGCGGGGCAAACAATGAGCAGTTCTTC.

The genes are TRBV30 and TRBJ2-5; D uncertain. This CDR3 is 16 amino acids long. Germline V CDR1 and CDR2: GTSNPN, SVGIG (reference sequence). V lost 4 bases and J 1 base, leaving 19 bases between the germline ends. The CDR3 sequence is CAWTDPEELFQETQYF. CDR3 sequence (DNA): TGTGCCTGGACAGATCCAGAGGAGCTCTTCCAAGAGACCCAGTACTTC. Based on the CDR3 plus reference TRBV30 and TRBJ2-5, the full variable domain is SQTIHQWPATLVQPVGSPLSLECTVEGTSNPNLYWYRQAAGRGLQLLFYSVGIGQISSEVPQNLSASRPQDRQFILSSKKLLLSDSGFYLCAWTDPEELFQETQYFGPGTRLLVL.

This clone was seen a handful of times. The rearrangement links TRBV29-1 to TRBJ1-1; 7 positions match TRBD1. The CDR3 consists of 14 residues. Germline V lookup: CDR1 SQVTM, CDR2 ANQGSEA. The V gene end was trimmed by 3 bases and the J gene end by 6 bases; junction bases not matched to a gene: 10. This CDR3 reads CSVEDRGRGSEAFF. CDR3 nucleotides: TGCAGCGTTGAGGATAGGGGGCGCGGGTCTGAAGCTTTCTTT.

A single count supports this clone. This chain uses TRBV27 with TRBJ2-1, with D perhaps TRBD1 (5 bases). Trimming took off 6 bases at V and 1 base at J, with 19 bases between the two ends. CDR3 length equals 17 residues. Looked up from germline, CDR1 is MNHEY and CDR2 is SMNVEV (reference sequence). CDR3 bases: TGTGCCAGCAGGCCCGAATGGACATCGGTTTCCTACAATGAGCAGTTCTTC. Translating gives CASRPEWTSVSYNEQFF.

The rearrangement links TRBV7-8 to TRBJ2-1; TRBD2 might be the D (6 bases). The germline V gene has CDR1 SGHVS and CDR2 FQNEAQ. Between the trimmed V and J ends, which lost 6 bases and 2 bases, there was a span of 14 bases. The CDR3 totals 15 residues. This chain's CDR3 is CASRTGRGAYNEQFF. The CDR3 bases are TGTGCCAGCAGGACGGGGCGGGGAGCCTACAATGAGCAGTTCTTC.

This clone was detected once. The chain recombines TRBV27 with TRBJ2-5; TRBD2 matches 10 bases. V lost 4 bases and J lost 2; bases outside the gene matches: 10. Germline CDR1 MNHEY, CDR2 SMNVEV (reference sequence). The CDR3 totals 17 residues. CDR3 DNA: TGTGCCAGCAGTTCGGGGGCGGGACTAGCGAATCAAGAGACCCAGTACTTC. Amino acid sequence: CASSSGAGLANQETQYF.

This chain links TRBV5-1 with TRBJ1-1, with 9 bases matching TRBD1. After removal of 3 bases from V and 4 bases from J, the junction contained 10 bases not matched to a gene. The germline V gene encodes CDR1 SGHRS and CDR2 YFSETQ. The CDR3 totals 16 residues. For the CDR3, the DNA is TGCGCCAGCAGCTCGGAAGCACAGGGGGCGGCCACTGAAGCTTTCTTT. Residues: CASSSEAQGAATEAFF.

The table lists this clone with a count of one. V usage is TRBV5-1 and J usage is TRBJ2-3; TRBD1 aligns across 10 bases. Germline V gives CDR1 SGHRS, CDR2 YFSETQ. V lost 4 bases to trimming and J lost 2 bases; unmatched junction nucleotides: 4. This CDR3 contains 15 residues. The CDR3 protein is CASSPGTGVTDTQYF. The CDR3 bases are TGCGCCAGCAGCCCCGGGACAGGGGTCACAGATACGCAGTATTTT.

The chain uses TRBV7-6 and TRBJ2-5; TRBD1 matches 9 bases. V lost 3 bases to trimming and J lost 2 bases; unmatched junction nucleotides: 7. The CDR3 covers 16 residues. Germline assignment: CDR1 SGHVS and CDR2 FNYEAQ. The CDR3 DNA is TGTGCCAGCAGCTTGACCGGGACAGGGAGACAAGAGACCCAGTACTTC. Amino acids: CASSLTGTGRQETQYF.

The chain carries TRBV6-5 and TRBJ1-3; 8 bases fit TRBD1. Germline CDR1 reads MNHEY; CDR2 reads SVGAGI. Trimming removed 7 bases from V and 3 bases from J; junction bases left unmatched: 5. This CDR3 is built from 14 residues. The CDR3 here is CASTDRGDGNTIYF. In nucleotides, the CDR3 is TGTGCCAGCACCGACAGGGGCGATGGAAACACCATATATTTT.

V and J are TRBV2 and TRBJ2-7; tentatively, D is TRBD1 (5 bases). The germline gives CDR1 SNHLY, CDR2 FYNNEI. This CDR3 is 14 amino acids long. Trimming took off 5 bases at V and 2 bases at J, with 13 bases between the two ends. Written as DNA, the CDR3 is TGTGCCAGCAGTACAGACAGTGGCCCCTACGAGCAGTACTTC. This sequence encodes CASSTDSGPYEQYF. The full variable domain, its missing parts supplied by reference TRBV2 and TRBJ2-7, is EPEVTQTPSHQVTQMGQEVILRCVPISNHLYFYWYRQILGQKVEFLVSFYNNEISEKSEIFDDQFSVERPDGSNFTLKIRSTKLEDSAMYFCASSTDSGPYEQYFGPGTRLTVT.

The V gene is TRBV20-1, the J gene TRBJ1-5; D not resolved. This CDR3 region has 13 residues. Between the trimmed V and J ends, which lost 3 bases and 3 bases, there was a span of 9 bases. Germline CDR1 reads DFQATT; CDR2 reads SNEGSKA (reference sequence). The CDR3 DNA reads TGCAGTGCTAGTGAGGGAGACAATCAGCCCCAGCATTTT. Translated: CSASEGDNQPQHF.

There are a few counts of this clone. The chain is built from TRBV7-9 and TRBJ2-7; D may be TRBD1 (6 bases). The V gene's germline CDR1 is SEHNR and CDR2 FQNEAQ (reference sequence). CDR3 length: 15 amino acids. Trimming left V 5 bases short and J 0 bases short, with 14 bases between. This CDR3 reads CASSPGTLYSYEQYF. DNA of the CDR3: TGTGCCAGCAGCCCGGGGACACTATACTCCTACGAGCAGTACTTC.

The V and J genes are TRBV3-1 (or the pseudogene TRBV3-2) and TRBJ1-6; D call uncertain. Germline V gives CDR1 LGHDT, CDR2 YNNKEL (reference sequence). Trimming removed 3 bases from V and 7 bases from J, with 19 bases in between. The CDR3 spans 17 residues. The CDR3 protein is CASSHTRTGSRNSPLHF. CDR3 nucleotide sequence: TGTGCCAGCAGCCACACCCGAACCGGGTCGAGGAATTCACCCCTCCACTTT.